This TCR beta chain was sequenced during a study of Graves' ophthalmopathy and Graves' hyperthyroidism. The TCR beta CDR3 regions underwent amplification from RNA transcripts. Following a first-round RT-PCR that used HTBI primers, a second-round multiplex PCR was carried out. TCRdb itself ran the multiplex PCR reads through MiXCR, one entry per CDR3 protein. The table shows more than 550,000 distinct CDR3 sequences, with over 40% occurring only once. This clonotype occurred many times. The CDR3 has 14 residues. V dropped 6 bases and J dropped 0 bases, with 6 bases sitting between them. The germline CDR1 and CDR2 sequences are SNHLY and FYNNEI. PBMCs stemmed from around 9 ml of fresh peripheral blood.

The receptor comes from an adult man with Graves' ophthalmopathy. The sample taken for sequencing was peripheral blood. The chain recombines TRBV2 with TRBJ2-6; D may be TRBD1 or TRBD2 (5 bases each). In DNA form, the CDR3 reads TGTGCCAGCAGGGGGGTCTCTGGGGCCAACGTCCTGACTTTC. It is translated as CASRGVSGANVLTF. Full variable domain (rest looked up from reference TRBV2 and TRBJ2-6): EPEVTQTPSHQVTQMGQEVILRCVPISNHLYFYWYRQILGQKVEFLVSFYNNEISEKSEIFDDQFSVERPDGSNFTLKIRSTKLEDSAMYFCASRGVSGANVLTFGAGSRLTVL.